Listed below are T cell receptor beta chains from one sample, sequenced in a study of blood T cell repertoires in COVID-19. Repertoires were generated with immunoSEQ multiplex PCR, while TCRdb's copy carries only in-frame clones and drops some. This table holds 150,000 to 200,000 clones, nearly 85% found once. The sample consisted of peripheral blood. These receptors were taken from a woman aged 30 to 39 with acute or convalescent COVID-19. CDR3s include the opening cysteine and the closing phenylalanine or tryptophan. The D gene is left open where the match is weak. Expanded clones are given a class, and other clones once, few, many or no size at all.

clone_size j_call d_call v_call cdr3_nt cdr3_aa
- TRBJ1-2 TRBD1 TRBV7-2 TGTGCCAGCAGCCGGGACAGGTCAAACTATGGCTACACCTTC CASSRDRSNYGYTF
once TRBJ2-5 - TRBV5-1 TGCGCCAGCAGCTCGGTCGACAGTACCCGGGCAGAGACCCAGTACTTC CASSSVDSTRAETQYF
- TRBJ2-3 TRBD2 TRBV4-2 TGTGCCAGCAGCCAAGATGGAGCGGGAGCGGATACGCAGTATTTT CASSQDGAGADTQYF
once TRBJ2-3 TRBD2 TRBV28 TGTGCCAGCAGTCTCTGGACTAGCGGGGGGGGAGATACGCAGTATTTT CASSLWTSGGGDTQYF
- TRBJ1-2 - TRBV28 TGTGCCAGCAGTTTATCGCCCGGGGGTACGGATGGCTACACCTTC CASSLSPGGTDGYTF
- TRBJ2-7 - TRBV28 TGTGCCAGCACCCTAGACGGAAGCTACGAGCAGTACTTC CASTLDGSYEQYF
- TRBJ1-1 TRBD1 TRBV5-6 TGTGCCAGCAGCTTGGTAGGGGGCCCCACTGAAGCTTTCTTT CASSLVGGPTEAFF
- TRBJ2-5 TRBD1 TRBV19 TGTGCCAGTAGTCCACAGGGGAAAGAGACCCAGTACTTC CASSPQGKETQYF
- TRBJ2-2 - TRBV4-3 TGCGCCAGCAGCCACAACACGAACACCGGGGAGCTGTTTTTT CASSHNTNTGELFF
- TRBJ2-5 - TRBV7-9 TGTGCCAGCAATCCTGGGCTGGCGGAGACCCAGTACTTC CASNPGLAETQYF
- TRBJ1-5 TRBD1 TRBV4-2 TGTGCCAGCAGCCAAGCTTTGGGGGACAGGGATCAGCCCCAGCATTTT CASSQALGDRDQPQHF
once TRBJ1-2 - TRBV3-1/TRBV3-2 TGTGCCAGCAGCCAAGCCCGGTTGGATGGCTACACCTTC CASSQARLDGYTF
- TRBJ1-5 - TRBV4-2 TGTGCCAGCAGCCAAGACGGGAGGATAGATCAGCCCCAGCATTTT CASSQDGRIDQPQHF
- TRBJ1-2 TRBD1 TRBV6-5 TGTGCCAGCATCAGGGGGCCTCCTAACTATGGCTACACCTTC CASIRGPPNYGYTF
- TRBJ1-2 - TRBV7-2 TGTGCCAGCAGCTTAAACGCAGGATATGGCTACACCTTC CASSLNAGYGYTF
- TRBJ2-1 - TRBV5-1 TGCGCCAGCAGCGTCCACCCGAATCTGGCCAATGAGCAGTTCTTC CASSVHPNLANEQFF
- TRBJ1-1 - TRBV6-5 TGTGCCAGCAGGATTGGGGGGACTGAAGCTTTCTTT CASRIGGTEAFF
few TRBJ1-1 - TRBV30 TGTGCCTGGACGACCCAGGCAACTGAAGCTTTCTTT CAWTTQATEAFF
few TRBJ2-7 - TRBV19 TGTGCCTCCCGGCAGGGCCACGAGCAGTACTTC CASRQGHEQYF
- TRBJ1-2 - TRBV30 TGTGCCTGGAGTGTCCAGGTTCATCCGGGGACCTTC CAWSVQVHPGTF
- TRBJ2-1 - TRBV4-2 TGTGCCAGCAGCCAAGCGCGCTCAGGCCCGGTCAATGAGCAGTTCTTC CASSQARSGPVNEQFF
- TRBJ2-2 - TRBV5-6 TGTGCCAGCAGCTTGACGGTAGAGGAGCTGTTTTTT CASSLTVEELFF
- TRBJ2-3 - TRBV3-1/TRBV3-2 TGTGCCAGCACCATCGGCAGCTCCAGGACAGATACGCAGTATTTT CASTIGSSRTDTQYF
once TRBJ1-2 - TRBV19 TGTGCCAGTACCCCGTTGTACGGCTATGGCTACACCTTC CASTPLYGYGYTF
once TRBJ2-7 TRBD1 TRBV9 TGTGCCAGCAGCCCACAGCCGGGACAGACCTACGAGCAGTACTTC CASSPQPGQTYEQYF
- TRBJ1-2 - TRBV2 TGTGCCAGCAGTGAAGTGGGAGGGCCGGGGTACCCCTTC CASSEVGGPGYPF
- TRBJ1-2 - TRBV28 TGTGCCAGCAGTCCCCTTGGCAGGGAAAGAAAAGTTAACTATGGCTACACCTTC CASSPLGRERKVNYGYTF
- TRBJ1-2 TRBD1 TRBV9 TGTGCCAGCAGCGTAGCGCGACAGGGCGGGTCTGGCTACACCTTC CASSVARQGGSGYTF
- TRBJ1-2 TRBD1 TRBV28 TGTGCCAGCAGAGGGACAGTTAACTATGGCTACACCTTC CASRGTVNYGYTF
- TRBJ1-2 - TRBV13 TGTGCCAGCAGCTTAGGCCGCGTCGAGGATGGCTACACCTTC CASSLGRVEDGYTF
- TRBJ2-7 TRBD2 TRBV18 TGTGCCAGCTCACCGATTAGCGGGGGGAAGAGCTCCTACGAGCAGTACTTC CASSPISGGKSSYEQYF
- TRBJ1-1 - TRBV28 TGTGCCAGCAGTTTAGGGCCCACTGAAGCTTTCTTT CASSLGPTEAFF
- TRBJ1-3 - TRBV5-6 TGTGCCAGCAGGCACTCCCCACAGAGTTCCTCTGGAAACACCATATATTTT CASRHSPQSSSGNTIYF
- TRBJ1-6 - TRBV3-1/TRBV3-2 TGTGCCAGCAGCCAAAATCGGGATCCCTGGTCACCCCTCCACTTT CASSQNRDPWSPLHF
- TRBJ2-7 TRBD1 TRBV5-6 TGTGCCAGCAGCCCGGGACAGGGAGGCTACGAGCAGTACTTC CASSPGQGGYEQYF
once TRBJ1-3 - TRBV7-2 TGTGCCAGCAGCTTACATTCCCCCTCTGGAAACACCATATATTTT CASSLHSPSGNTIYF
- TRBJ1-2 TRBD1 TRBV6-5 TGTGCCAGCAGCCGTCTCGACAGGGACTATGGCTACACCTTC CASSRLDRDYGYTF
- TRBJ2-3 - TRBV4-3 TGCGCCAGCAGCCCCGGGTCAGGCGGGGCAGATACGCAGTATTTT CASSPGSGGADTQYF
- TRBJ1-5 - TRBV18 TGTGCCAGCTCAGAGTTTAGGGTAACAGGCAAAAATCAGCCCCAGCATTTT CASSEFRVTGKNQPQHF
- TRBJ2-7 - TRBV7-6 TGTGCCAGCAGCTTAGCTTCTGGCGACAGCCTCTACGAGCAGTACTTC CASSLASGDSLYEQYF
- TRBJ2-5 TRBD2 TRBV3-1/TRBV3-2 TGTGCCAGCAGTCCTCGGTTCGGGACTAGCGGCCGGATTGGCGAGACCCAGTACTTC CASSPRFGTSGRIGETQYF
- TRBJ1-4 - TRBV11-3 TGTGCCAGCAGCCCCCCGATACAGGAAAAACTGTTTTTT CASSPPIQEKLFF
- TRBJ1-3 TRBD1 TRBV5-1 TGCGCCAGCAGCATATCGGGACAGGGGTCAGGAAACACCATATATTTT CASSISGQGSGNTIYF
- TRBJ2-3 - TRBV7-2 TGTGCCAGCAGCTTAGTCGGCCTTCAGGGAAGCACAGATACGCAGTATTTT CASSLVGLQGSTDTQYF
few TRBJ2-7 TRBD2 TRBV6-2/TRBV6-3 TGTGCCAGCAGTCCCAGGAAAGCGGGGCTATTCTACGAGCAGTACTTC CASSPRKAGLFYEQYF
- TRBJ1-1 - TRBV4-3 TGCGCCAGCAGCCAAGATACCGACTTAGGAGCTTTCTTT CASSQDTDLGAFF
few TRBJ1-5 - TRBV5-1 TGCGCCAGCAGCTCGGGGGGCGGTCAGCCCCAGCATTTT CASSSGGGQPQHF
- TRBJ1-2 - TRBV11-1 TGTGCCAGCAGCTTTCGGGGTGGCTACACCTTC CASSFRGGYTF
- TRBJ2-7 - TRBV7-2 TGTGCCAGCAGCCCAAGGAGGGTCTACGAGCAGTACTTC CASSPRRVYEQYF
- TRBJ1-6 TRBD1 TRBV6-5 TGTGCCAGCAGTTGGACAGGGGGCTACGCCCTCCACTTT CASSWTGGYALHF
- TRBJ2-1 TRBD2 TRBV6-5 TGTGCCAGCAGTTACCGGCGGGGGGGCCGAGATGAGCAGTTCTTC CASSYRRGGRDEQFF
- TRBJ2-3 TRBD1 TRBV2 TGTGCCAGCAGTGGGACAGGGATAGATACGCAGTATTTT CASSGTGIDTQYF
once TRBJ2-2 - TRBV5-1 TGCGCCAGCAGCTTGTGGGCGGAGAGGGCCGGGGAGCTGTTTTTT CASSLWAERAGELFF
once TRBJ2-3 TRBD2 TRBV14 TGTGCCAGCAGCCTCGGTAGCGGGGGGGCTTATACGCAGTATTTT CASSLGSGGAYTQYF